This T cell receptor beta chain was recovered during a study of T cell clonality in common variable immunodeficiency (dated by TCRdb to between 2014 and 2017). Broad study findings and their caveats: It was noted by the authors that sequencing of the repertoires of T cell subpopulations would be needed to clarify the cause of the increased clonality in CVID. CVID subjects shared fewer TCRbeta clones with each other than healthy controls did (p < 0.0001). Reportedly, TCRbeta sequences from CVID had fewer deletions and N-nucleotide insertions, and highly modified clones with 13 or more V deletions were absent from CVID. TCRbeta clonality was higher in CVID subjects than in healthy controls (t-test p = 0.018), and the increase was most characteristic of about a third of subjects. Differences among patients in the CVID cohort limited the correlations between repertoire features and clinical complications. Even though DNA input was the same, control samples had an average of about 80,000 unique sequences each, compared with some 32,000 in CVID samples.

For sequencing, equivalent amounts of genomic DNA were input from CVID and control samples. For every sample, a 60 bp segment covering the rearranged TCRbeta CDR3 region was amplified and then sequenced. TCRbeta amplification used the immunoSEQ assay, a bias-corrected multiplex PCR with high-throughput sequencing. Concerning the study's data processing: Every unique nucleotide sequence was considered a clone and was annotated with V, D and J genes, copy number and frequency. Sequences were labeled productive if in frame, and non-productive if out of frame or containing stop codons. As previously described, clonality was computed from Shannon's entropy. The predicted amino acid sequences of productive clones were used to derive mean CDR3 Kyte-Doolittle hydropathy. Using the R hclust function, scaled V gene usage was clustered hierarchically with Manhattan distance and complete linkage. To assess clone sharing by CDR3 amino acid sequence, 12 repertoires per group were resampled over 100 rounds. The repertoires were screened for some 70 published EBV-specific TCRbeta sequences and around 250 published CMV-specific TCRbeta sequences. Analysis left out a couple of CVID samples that produced under 10,000 sequences, so some 45 CVID repertoires remained. The table was pulled from immuneACCESS by TCRdb, which kept in-frame rearrangements only. Such tables lose some clones; where checked, under half of the loss comes from unresolved V genes, and the rest has no known cause. Clonal size and the V and J genes are those of that table, whereas D and trimming came from the DNA. The data for this sample show tens of thousands of clones, each detected more than once. The ten largest clones capture less than 2% of the sample.

Points on this clone: Its antigen is unknown. Coverage ceases 3 residues before the CDR3 finishes, and the germline J gene fills in the end.

Most of the CVID patients and most of the healthy controls were of Caucasian heritage. From each donor, about 5 to 8.5 ml of heparinized peripheral whole blood was collected. Genomic DNA from adults with common variable immune deficiency (CVID) and from healthy adult controls was the source for sequencing TCRbeta CDR3 repertoires. The control group was made up of about 22 healthy adult volunteers (around 10 male and 12 female) whose ages ranged from about 20 to 66 years, with a mean age of approximately 32. Diluted blood was density-centrifuged over Hypaque 1077 or Ficoll-Paque to isolate peripheral blood mononuclear cells. Unsorted mononuclear cells served as the source of genomic DNA, which was extracted either by Qiagen column purification or by a centrifugation-based method. V lost 6 bases and J lost 9 bases, and the count of bases not matched to a germline gene is 4. CDR1 is given as LNHDA and CDR2 as SQIVND, both from the germline V gene (reference sequence). The cysteine opens and the phenylalanine closes a CDR3 of 14 amino acids. The 33 bases shown cover part of the CDR3, and their frame starts at base 1.

This clonotype originated in a person aged 18 to 75 in good health. The sequence is built from TRBV19 and TRBJ1-6; 11 bases in the middle match TRBD1. Sequencing used peripheral blood mononuclear cells. CDR3 bases read: TGTGCCAGTAGGCCGGGACAGGGGGTTTCACCC. It codes for CASRPGQGVSP. The CDR3 reads in full as CASRPGQGVSPLHF.